This section outlines one TCR beta chain sequence together with its context. This entry comes from a study of CD8+ T cells in alopecia areata. Following extraction, RNA underwent reverse transcription to cDNA, which served as the sequencing template. Only in-frame clones appear in the TCRdb table, and some are missing; sequencing was by immunoSEQ multiplex PCR. The sample lists 150,000 to 200,000 clones, roughly 61% occurring once. Germline V lookup: CDR1 SGDLS, CDR2 YYNGEE. The CDR3 extends over 11 amino acids. The V gene end was trimmed by 6 bases and the J gene end by 7 bases; junction bases not matched to a gene: 1. The sample's treatment: oral pan-JAK inhibitor, 5-10 mg twice daily.

This sample comprised CD8+ T cells sorted from blood, obtained at week 24, from a patient treated with tofacitinib. The V gene is TRBV9, the J gene TRBJ2-1; 7 bases fit TRBD1. The sequence derives from a human donor with alopecia areata. CDR3 sequence reads: CASTRGNEQFF. The CDR3 nucleotides read TGTGCCAGCACCAGGGGGAATGAGCAGTTCTTC.